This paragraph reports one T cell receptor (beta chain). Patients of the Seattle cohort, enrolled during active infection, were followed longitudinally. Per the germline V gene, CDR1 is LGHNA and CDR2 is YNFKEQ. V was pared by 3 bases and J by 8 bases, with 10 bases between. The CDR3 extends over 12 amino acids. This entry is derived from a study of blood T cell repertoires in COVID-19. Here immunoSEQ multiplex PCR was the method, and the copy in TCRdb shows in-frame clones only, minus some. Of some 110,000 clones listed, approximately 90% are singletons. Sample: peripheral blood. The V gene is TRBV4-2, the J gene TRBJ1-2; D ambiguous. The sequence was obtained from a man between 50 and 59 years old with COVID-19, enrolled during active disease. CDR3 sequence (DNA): TGTGCCAGCAGCCACCCACAATTGGGCTACACCTTC. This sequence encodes CASSHPQLGYTF.